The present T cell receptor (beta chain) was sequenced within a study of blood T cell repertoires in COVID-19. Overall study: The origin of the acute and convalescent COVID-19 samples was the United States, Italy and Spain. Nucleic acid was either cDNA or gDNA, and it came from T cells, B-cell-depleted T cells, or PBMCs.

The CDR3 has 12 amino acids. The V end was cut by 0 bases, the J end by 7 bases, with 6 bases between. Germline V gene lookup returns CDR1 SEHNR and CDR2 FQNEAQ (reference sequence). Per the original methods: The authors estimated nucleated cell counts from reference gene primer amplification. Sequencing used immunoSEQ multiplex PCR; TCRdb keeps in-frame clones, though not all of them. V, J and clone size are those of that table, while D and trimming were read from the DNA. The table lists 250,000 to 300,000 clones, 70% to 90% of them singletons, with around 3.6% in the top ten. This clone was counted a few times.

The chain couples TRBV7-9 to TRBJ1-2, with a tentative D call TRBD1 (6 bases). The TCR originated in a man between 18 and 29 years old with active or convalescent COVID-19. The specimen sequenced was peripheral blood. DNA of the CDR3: TGTGCCAGCAGCTTAGCAGGGGGTGGCTACACCTTC. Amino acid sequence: CASSLAGGGYTF. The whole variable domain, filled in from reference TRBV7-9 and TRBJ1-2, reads DTGVSQNPRHKITKRGQNVTFRCDPISEHNRLYWYRQTLGQGPEFLTYFQNEAQLEKSRLLSDRFSAERPKGSFSTLEIQRTEQGDSAMYLCASSLAGGGYTFGSGTRLTVV.